This passage covers 25 T cell receptor beta chains from one sample sequenced in a study of blood T cell repertoires in COVID-19. Sequenced by immunoSEQ multiplex PCR; TCRdb stores in-frame clones only, minus some. There are about 140,000 clones in the sample; less than 85% occur only once, and roughly 8.6% lies in the top ten. The source material was peripheral blood. These receptors were taken from a woman of 80 years or more in a cohort sampled during active or convalescent COVID-19.

This rearrangement joins TRBV19 to TRBJ2-1; 7 nucleotides match TRBD1. Trimming cost V 7 bases and J 6 bases; bases outside gene matches: 6. The germline gives CDR1 LNHDA, CDR2 SQIVND (reference sequence). CDR3 length: 13 amino acids. CDR3 DNA: TGTGCCAGTAATGGACAGGTGGGCAATGAGCAGTTCTTC. Residues: CASNGQVGNEQFF.

The chain recombines TRBV6-4 with TRBJ2-2, with a tentative D call TRBD1 (6 bases). This CDR3 comprises 14 residues. Per germline, CDR1 MRHNA and CDR2 SNTAGT. Trimming took off 1 base at V and 6 bases at J, with 9 bases between the two ends. The DNA of the CDR3 is TGTGCCAGCAGTGACTGGGCAGGGGCCGGGGAGCTGTTTTTT. This codes for CASSDWAGAGELFF.

The rearrangement joins TRBV7-9 to TRBJ2-5; 7 bases are a match to TRBD1. Germline V gene sequence: CDR1 SEHNR, CDR2 FQNEAQ (reference sequence). This CDR3 has 16 residues. Losses at the gene ends were 2 bases for V and 5 bases for J; bases not matched to a gene: 11. The CDR3 loop reads CASSLNRQGGRETQYF. Here the CDR3 DNA reads TGTGCCAGCAGCTTAAACCGCCAAGGGGGCAGGGAGACCCAGTACTTC.

This clone was counted a single time. This sequence joins TRBV6-5 and TRBJ1-1; no firm D call. Germline CDR1 and CDR2: MNHEY and SVGAGI. The CDR3 is 14 amino acids. V was trimmed by 4 bases and J by 9 bases, leaving 18 bases between them. The DNA of the CDR3 is TGTGCCAGCAGTTGGAACAAATTCGGGATTCAAGCTTTCTTT. It translates to CASSWNKFGIQAFF.

This clone has only a few counts. The rearrangement joins TRBV15 to TRBJ2-5; D is perhaps TRBD2 (7 bases). The CDR3 sequence is 14 residues long. Germline V gives CDR1 LNHNV, CDR2 YYDKDF (reference sequence). Trimming took off 0 bases at V and 5 bases at J, with 10 bases between the two ends. Here the CDR3 reads CATSRDAGAETQYF. In nucleotides, the CDR3 is TGTGCCACCAGCAGAGATGCGGGGGCGGAGACCCAGTACTTC. Drawing the rest from reference TRBV15 and TRBJ2-5, the complete variable domain is DAMVIQNPRYQVTQFGKPVTLSCSQTLNHNVMYWYQQKSSQAPKLLFHYYDKDFNNEADTPDNFQSRRPNTSFCFLDIRSPGLGDTAMYLCATSRDAGAETQYFGPGTRLLVL.

In DNA, the CDR3 is TGTGCCAGCAGCTCCCCGTTCACCGGGGAGCTGTTTTTT. This encodes CASSSPFTGELFF. The V and J genes are TRBV5-8 and TRBJ2-2; unclear D gene. Trimming shortened V by 3 bases and J by 4 bases, and 7 bases separated the two germline ends. The CDR3 has 13 residues. Germline V gives CDR1 SGHTS, CDR2 YDEGEE.

The chain combines TRBV28 with TRBJ1-6; 7 bases fit TRBD1. The junction had 13 bases not matched to a gene; V was cut back by 3 bases and J by 11 bases. Germline CDR1 is MDHEN and CDR2 is SYDVKM. The CDR3 spans 16 residues. The DNA of the CDR3 is TGTGCCAGCAGTTTGCGGATTTGGCAGGGGGGCCCACCCCTCCACTTT. Residues: CASSLRIWQGGPPLHF. The full variable domain, its missing parts supplied by reference TRBV28 and TRBJ1-6, is DVKVTQSSRYLVKRTGEKVFLECVQDMDHENMFWYRQDPGLGLRLIYFSYDVKMKEKGDIPEGYSVSREKKERFSLILESASTNQTSMYLCASSLRIWQGGPPLHFGNGTRLTVT.

This sequence joins TRBV7-9 and TRBJ1-5; weak D call: TRBD1 (5 bases). CDR1 is SEHNR and CDR2 is FQNEAQ in the germline V gene (reference sequence). The CDR3 totals 13 residues. Trimming cost V 1 base and J 12 bases, with 13 bases left between them. CDR3 DNA sequence: TGTGCCAGCAGCTTAGGGGCAGGGTACCACCAGCATTTT. As protein: CASSLGAGYHQHF.

This chain joins TRBV20-1 and TRBJ2-4; D gene ambiguous. The CDR3 contains 15 residues. Germline V gene data show CDR1 as DFQATT and CDR2 as SNEGSKA (reference sequence). V lost 3 bases and J lost 0, with 12 bases in between. CDR3 residues: CSASTGEIAKNIQYF. The CDR3 DNA follows: TGCAGTGCTAGTACCGGAGAGATAGCCAAAAACATTCAGTACTTC.

This clone was counted between two and nine times. V is TRBV9 and J is TRBJ2-1; D may be TRBD2 (6 bases). The CDR3 covers 14 residues. Germline CDR1 is SGDLS and CDR2 is YYNGEE. V lost 4 bases to trimming and J lost 3 bases, with 11 bases between them. In DNA form, the CDR3 reads TGTGCCAGCAGCCCCTTGGGGGGCTACAATGAGCAGTTCTTC. Its protein product is CASSPLGGYNEQFF.

The rearrangement uses TRBV11-2 and TRBJ2-1, with 10 positions matching TRBD2. The V segment lost 5 bases and the J segment 6 bases; nucleotides outside the gene matches: 13. The CDR3 runs to 17 residues. Germline CDR1 SGHAT, CDR2 FQNNGV. In DNA, the CDR3 is TGTGCCAGCAGCCAGGGGGACCTAGCGGGGGCCTCCAATGAGCAGTTCTTC. Protein product: CASSQGDLAGASNEQFF.

J is TRBJ1-5 and V is TRBV20-1, with TRBD1 as a possible D gene (5 bases). The germline gives CDR1 DFQATT, CDR2 SNEGSKA (reference sequence). The length of the CDR3 is 14 residues. Trimming took 3 bases from V and 5 from J, leaving 14 bases between them. CDR3 region: CSASKGPTDQPQHF. The CDR3 bases are TGCAGTGCTAGTAAGGGGCCGACAGATCAGCCCCAGCATTTT.

V and J are TRBV18 and TRBJ1-1; possibly TRBD1 for D (5 bases). The CDR3 covers 16 residues. The V gene lost 1 base and the J gene lost 5 bases, with 17 bases spanning the gap. Germline CDR1 reads KGHSH; CDR2 reads LQKENI. CDR3 sequence: CASSPLGLAGRTEAFF. DNA of the CDR3: TGTGCCAGCTCACCACTTGGCTTGGCAGGGCGTACTGAAGCTTTCTTT.

The chain couples TRBV6-5 to TRBJ2-3; possible D gene TRBD2, 6 bases. Germline loops: CDR1 MNHEY, CDR2 SVGAGI. The CDR3 contains 13 residues. The germline V and J ends were trimmed by 7 bases and 0 bases, with 8 bases remaining between them. CDR3 sequence: CASTGTSTDTQYF. The CDR3 region has the DNA TGTGCCAGCACCGGGACTAGCACAGATACGCAGTATTTT.

The CDR3 is CASSEKRSTDTQYF. CDR3 sequence (DNA): TGTGCCAGCAGTGAAAAGCGATCCACAGATACGCAGTATTTT. This rearrangement joins TRBV2 to TRBJ2-3; D unclear. Trimming took 2 bases from V and 2 from J, leaving 8 bases between them. Per germline, CDR1 SNHLY and CDR2 FYNNEI. The CDR3 runs 14 residues.

The chain uses TRBV3-1 (or the pseudogene TRBV3-2) and TRBJ2-1, with 11 bases matching TRBD1. Per the germline V gene, CDR1 is LGHDT and CDR2 is YNNKEL (reference sequence). With V trimmed by 0 bases and J by 7 bases, 2 bases remained unmatched. The CDR3 consists of 15 residues. CDR3 amino acids: CASSQDGTGGNEQFF. CDR3 DNA: TGTGCCAGCAGCCAAGATGGGACAGGGGGGAATGAGCAGTTCTTC.

The rearrangement links TRBV5-5 to TRBJ1-1; 12 bases match TRBD1. Per germline, CDR1 SGHKS and CDR2 YYEKEE (reference sequence). V shed 2 bases, J shed 5 bases, and the junction held 10 bases outside the gene matches. The CDR3 spans 17 residues. CDR3 nucleotides: TGTGCCAGCAGCTTTGGAGGGGACAGGGGGCGTTGGACTGAAGCTTTCTTT. Amino acids: CASSFGGDRGRWTEAFF. Looking up the rest from reference TRBV5-5 and TRBJ1-1 gives the full variable domain: DAGVTQSPTHLIKTRGQQVTLRCSPISGHKSVSWYQQVLGQGPQFIFQYYEKEERGRGNFPDRFSARQFPNYSSELNVNALLLGDSALYLCASSFGGDRGRWTEAFFGQGTRLTVV.

The chain carries TRBV9 and TRBJ2-1; the match to TRBD1 covers 12 bases. This CDR3 is built from 16 residues. J was trimmed by 7 bases and V by 3 bases; bases with no gene match: 8. Germline CDR1 reads SGDLS; CDR2 reads YYNGEE. The CDR3 spells CASSATGQGAWNEQFF. CDR3 in DNA: TGTGCCAGCAGCGCTACGGGACAGGGGGCTTGGAATGAGCAGTTCTTC.

V is TRBV20-1 and J is TRBJ2-5, with D tentatively TRBD2 (6 bases). Deletions cut 5 bases from V and 2 bases from J, with 18 bases between. There are 15 residues in the CDR3. Per germline, CDR1 DFQATT and CDR2 SNEGSKA (reference sequence). DNA of the CDR3: TGCAGTGCTCGTGATTCCGGGAGAATTCAAGAGACCCAGTACTTC. Encoded protein: CSARDSGRIQETQYF.

The V gene is TRBV19, the J gene TRBJ1-4, with a possible D match to TRBD1 (5 bases). Trimming removed 2 bases at V and 3 bases at J, with 22 bases between. There are 19 residues in the CDR3. CDR1 LNHDA and CDR2 SQIVND come from the germline V gene (reference sequence). The CDR3 here is CASSISVGPARGANEKLFF. The CDR3 DNA reads TGTGCCAGTAGTATAAGCGTCGGGCCGGCTCGGGGGGCTAATGAAAAACTGTTTTTT.

This chain joins TRBV16 and TRBJ1-2, with a possible D match to TRBD1 (6 bases). This CDR3 spans 14 amino acids. Germline CDR1 KGHSY, CDR2 FQNENV. With 2 bases removed from V and 5 bases from J, the gap between germline ends came to 12 bases. CDR3 in DNA: TGTGCCAGCAGCCAAAAACAGGGCCTATATGGCTACACCTTC. Its translation: CASSQKQGLYGYTF.

The chain employs TRBV3-1 (or the pseudogene TRBV3-2) and TRBJ1-4, with TRBD1 identical over 7 bases. The CDR3 sequence is 14 residues long. Germline V CDR1 and CDR2: LGHDT, YNNKEL (reference sequence). J gave up 8 bases and V 4 bases, and 7 bases lay outside the gene matches. The CDR3 sequence: CASSLRGLGEKLFF. DNA of the CDR3: TGTGCCAGCAGCCTGAGGGGGCTGGGGGAAAAACTGTTTTTT.

This rearrangement joins TRBV9 to TRBJ1-3; D is unresolved. The length of the CDR3 is 14 residues. Trimming cost V 0 bases and J 3 bases, with 7 bases left between them. Germline lookup yields CDR1 SGDLS and CDR2 YYNGEE. CDR3 nucleotide sequence: TGTGCCAGCAGCGTAGCTGGCCTTGGAAACACCATATATTTT. Translated: CASSVAGLGNTIYF.

This chain connects TRBV6-1 to TRBJ1-2; D is uncertain. V lost 1 base and J lost 6, with 12 bases in between. The CDR3 contains 14 residues. The germline gives CDR1 MNHNS, CDR2 SASEGT. CDR3: CASSEGRGINGYTF. The CDR3 nucleotides are TGTGCCAGCAGTGAAGGCCGGGGTATCAATGGCTACACCTTC.

Turning to this clone: A much larger clone lies one base from this, so it may be a read error. The rearrangement links TRBV6-6 to TRBJ2-7; 9 nucleotides align to TRBD1. V dropped 0 bases and J dropped 2; count of bases not matched to a gene: 5. Germline V CDR1 and CDR2: MNHNY, SVGAGI (reference sequence). CDR3 length: 16 amino acids. In DNA, the CDR3 is TGTGCCAGCAGTTACTCCAGGACAGGGGCGACCTACGAGCAGTACGTC. Translation gives CASSYSRTGATYEQYV.